This TCR beta chain emerged from a study of CD8 T cells in Susac syndrome. With random hexamers, reverse transcription was performed on about 0.5 to 1 ug of RNA. In TCRdb, the immunoSEQ multiplex PCR reads were re-called with MiXCR into one record per CDR3 protein. The sample consists of around 180,000 distinct CDR3 sequences, 85% to 95% of them appearing once. V lost 0 bases, J lost 1 base, and 10 bases lay in between. In germline, CDR1 is LGHDT, CDR2 YNNKEL (reference sequence). The CDR3 totals 16 residues. Peripheral blood CD8+ and CD4+ T cells were profiled by TCR beta sequencing. Input material: CD8+ T cells from PBMCs. The receptor was derived from a human donor with multiple sclerosis. The V and J genes are TRBV3-1 and TRBJ1-5, with TRBD1 as a possible D gene (5 bases). CDR3 loop: CASSQDRPGSNQPQHF. CDR3 DNA sequence: TGTGCCAGCAGCCAAGATCGGCCAGGGAGCAATCAGCCCCAGCATTTT.